The source of this TCR beta chain is a study of preoperative IRX-2 immunotherapy in early breast cancer. Noted treatment: preoperative locoregional IRX-2 cytokine immunotherapy. Profiled with immunoSEQ multiplex PCR; TCRdb holds only in-frame clones, not every one. The repertoire holds approximately 24,000 clones, with approximately 90% as singletons. The sequencing here drew on tumor tissue, taken after IRX-2 immunotherapy. This sequence was found in a human donor with breast cancer.

The CDR3 region has the DNA TGCGCCAGCAGCACAGACAGATCTGGCTACACCTTC. Amino acids: CASSTDRSGYTF. V gene TRBV5-1 combines with J gene TRBJ1-2; maybe TRBD1 (5 bases). The V and J ends lost 4 bases and 7 bases respectively, with 11 bases between them. This CDR3 comprises 12 residues. CDR1 and CDR2 (germline): SGHRS, YFSETQ.